Below are 23 T cell receptor beta chains sequenced from a single sample in a study of response to subunit inactivated influenza vaccine. TCRdb re-called the RT-PCR reads with MiXCR, one entry per CDR3 protein. Among hundreds of thousands of distinct CDR3 sequences listed, 7.5% to 8.5% were seen once. The source was PBMCs from blood, collected approximately 25 months after vaccination. The receptors originated from a man between 50 and 69 years old who received an inactivated influenza vaccine.

This chain joins TRBV4-3 and TRBJ2-7; a weak D match, TRBD1 (5 bases). Germline V gene data show CDR1 as LGHNA and CDR2 as YSLEER. The CDR3 contains 14 residues. V dropped 0 bases and J dropped 3 bases, with 9 bases sitting between them. The CDR3 region is CASSQDSDIYEQYF. CDR3 in DNA: TGCGCCAGCAGCCAAGATTCGGACATCTACGAGCAGTACTTC.

This sequence joins TRBV29-1 and TRBJ2-5, with D possibly being TRBD1 (6 bases). Germline assignment: CDR1 SQVTM and CDR2 ANQGSEA. The CDR3 covers 13 residues. V dropped 7 bases and J dropped 2 bases, with 14 bases sitting between them. CDR3 residues: CSANRDTQETQYF. The CDR3 DNA sequence: TGCAGCGCTAACCGGGACACTCAAGAGACCCAGTACTTC. The entire variable domain, with the rest obtained from reference TRBV29-1 and TRBJ2-5, is as follows: SAVISQKPSRDICQRGTSLTIQCQVDSQVTMMFWYRQQPGQSLTLIATANQGSEATYESGFVIDKFPISRPNLTFSTLTVSNMSPEDSSIYLCSANRDTQETQYFGPGTRLLVL.

This clonotype showed up just a few times. The CDR3, as DNA: TGTGCCAGCAGCTTATCAACGCGAACTGAAGCTTTCTTT. This sequence encodes CASSLSTRTEAFF. The rearrangement links TRBV7-6 to TRBJ1-1; D not certain. This CDR3 contains 13 residues. V lost 2 bases, J lost 5 bases, and 9 bases lay in between. Per germline, CDR1 SGHVS and CDR2 FNYEAQ.

In its sample, this clonotype was seen a few times. The V call is TRBV28, the J call TRBJ2-3; D gene uncertain. Germline lookup yields CDR1 MDHEN and CDR2 SYDVKM. V was cut by 8 bases and J by 0 bases, with 21 bases left in between. CDR3 length: 17 amino acids. The CDR3 is CASENPFYGSSTDTQYF. The CDR3 coding sequence is TGTGCCAGCGAAAACCCATTTTACGGATCTAGCACAGATACGCAGTATTTT.

This clonotype came up many times. The rearrangement uses TRBV4-1 and TRBJ2-1, with TRBD2 matching over 10 bases. The CDR3 sequence is 17 residues long. Germline lookup yields CDR1 MGHRA and CDR2 YSYEKL. V trimming: 1 base; J trimming: 4 bases; junction bases outside the gene matches: 7. The CDR3 nucleotides read TGCGCCAGCAGCCAAGCCCTTAGCGGGGGGCCATACAATGAGCAGTTCTTC. It translates to CASSQALSGGPYNEQFF.

The V and J genes are TRBV9 and TRBJ2-1; TRBD2 agrees at 11 bases. This CDR3 contains 15 residues. After removal of 0 bases from V and 7 bases from J, the junction contained 3 bases not matched to a gene. Looked up from germline, CDR1 is SGDLS and CDR2 is YYNGEE. The CDR3 region has the DNA TGTGCCAGCAGCGTAGGGGCTAGCGGGGGGAATGAGCAGTTCTTC. It specifies CASSVGASGGNEQFF.

Ten or more counts support this clonotype. The rearrangement joins TRBV12-3 or TRBV12-4 to TRBJ2-1; D is unclear. Trimming shortened V by 5 bases and J by 10 bases, and 12 bases separated the two germline ends. The CDR3 is 12 residues long. DNA of the CDR3: TGTGCCAGCAGTCCCCAGGTCGGGGAGCAGTTCTTC. Encoded protein: CASSPQVGEQFF.

This clonotype was seen a handful of times. The chain has TRBV19 and TRBJ1-2; 8 bases are a match to TRBD1. The CDR3 covers 18 residues. V shed 8 bases, J shed 5 bases, and the junction held 22 bases outside the gene matches. The germline CDR1 and CDR2 sequences are LNHDA and SQIVND (reference sequence). For the CDR3, the DNA is TGTGCCAGTGGCCATAGTATCCAGGGGGCGCTTAGGACATATGGCTACACCTTC. The encoded protein is CASGHSIQGALRTYGYTF.

This clonotype has ten or more counts. The chain is built from TRBV11-2 and TRBJ2-1; 7 positions match TRBD1. The CDR3 length is 17 residues. J lost 1 base, V lost 5 bases, and 11 bases had no gene match. Looked up from germline, CDR1 is SGHAT and CDR2 is FQNNGV. The CDR3 nucleotides are TGTGCCAGCAGCGTTCACCTACAGGGGATGTCCTACAATGAGCAGTTCTTC. Its protein product is CASSVHLQGMSYNEQFF.

The V and J genes are TRBV24-1 and TRBJ1-5; D uncertain. This CDR3 has 14 residues. Germline CDR1 and CDR2: KGHDR and SFDVKD. Trimming cost V 4 bases and J 0 bases, with 6 bases left between them. The CDR3 coding sequence is TGTGCCACCAGTGAGAACTATAGCAATCAGCCCCAGCATTTT. Its translation: CATSENYSNQPQHF.

The gene calls are TRBV5-1 and TRBJ2-3; D may correspond to TRBD1 or TRBD2 (5 bases each). Trimming pared 3 bases from V and 7 bases from J, leaving 15 bases between. The length of the CDR3 is 14 residues. The germline gives CDR1 SGHRS, CDR2 YFSETQ. CDR3 nucleotides: TGCGCCAGCAGCTCGGACATAACGGGAAATACGCAGTATTTT. This gives the protein CASSSDITGNTQYF.

The chain links TRBV6-2 or TRBV6-3 to TRBJ1-5, with TRBD1 as a possible D gene (6 bases). Germline assignment: CDR1 MNHEY and CDR2 SVGEGT. Trimming shortened V by 6 bases and J by 2 bases, and 14 bases separated the two germline ends. The CDR3 length is 15 residues. In DNA form, the CDR3 reads TGTGCCAGCAGGATCACAGGGTTGGGCAATCAGCCCCAGCATTTT. Its protein product is CASRITGLGNQPQHF.

V and J are TRBV12-3 or TRBV12-4 and TRBJ2-2; 9 positions match TRBD1. With V trimmed by 6 bases and J by 1 base, 6 bases remained unmatched. CDR3 length: 16 residues. This CDR3 reads CASRSRTGENTGELFF. The CDR3 DNA reads TGTGCCAGCAGATCCAGGACAGGGGAGAACACCGGGGAGCTGTTTTTT.

This clonotype was seen ten or more times. The rearrangement uses TRBV28 and TRBJ2-1; D is possibly TRBD2 (7 bases). The CDR3 totals 16 residues. CDR1 and CDR2 from the germline V gene are MDHEN and SYDVKM. With 5 bases removed from V and 3 bases from J, the gap between germline ends came to 17 bases. CDR3 amino acids: CASSQLPGGLYNEQFF. CDR3 DNA: TGTGCCAGCAGTCAATTACCCGGGGGGCTCTACAATGAGCAGTTCTTC.

This clonotype has a handful of counts. The chain uses TRBV5-1 and TRBJ2-7; D gene unclear. From germline, CDR1 is SGHRS and CDR2 YFSETQ. The CDR3 covers 14 residues. Trimming took 3 bases from V and 0 from J, leaving 10 bases between them. CDR3 coding DNA: TGCGCCAGCAGCTATAAGGCCGGCTCCTACGAGCAGTACTTC. Amino acids: CASSYKAGSYEQYF. The variable domain in full, completed from reference TRBV5-1 and TRBJ2-7, reads KAGVTQTPRYLIKTRGQQVTLSCSPISGHRSVSWYQQTPGQGLQFLFEYFSETQRNKGNFPGRFSGRQFSNSRSEMNVSTLELGDSALYLCASSYKAGSYEQYFGPGTRLTVT.

At least ten counts were recorded for this clonotype. The V gene is TRBV29-1, the J gene TRBJ1-1; D may be TRBD1 (5 bases). V lost 8 bases to trimming and J lost 1 base, with 14 bases between them. This CDR3 has 13 residues. Germline V gene data show CDR1 as SQVTM and CDR2 as ANQGSEA. The CDR3 here is CSSSTATNTEAFF. For the CDR3, the DNA is TGCAGCTCCTCGACAGCCACGAACACTGAAGCTTTCTTT.

The chain recombines TRBV20-1 with TRBJ2-1; weak D call: TRBD1 (6 bases). This CDR3 is built from 12 residues. CDR1 and CDR2 (germline): DFQATT, SNEGSKA (reference sequence). V lost 3 bases and J lost 8, with 11 bases in between. CDR3 nucleotide sequence: TGCAGTGCTAGGACCGGACAGCATGAGCAGTTCTTC. Protein sequence: CSARTGQHEQFF.

This clonotype was counted only a few times. The chain uses TRBV12-3 or TRBV12-4 and TRBJ1-3; D gene unclear. CDR3 length equals 12 residues. V was shortened by 3 bases and J by 3 bases, with 3 bases between the two germline ends. The CDR3 DNA reads as TGTGCCAGCAGTTTTGGTGGAAACACCATATATTTT. It translates to CASSFGGNTIYF.

In its sample, this clonotype was seen many times. The chain carries TRBV4-3 and TRBJ2-7; TRBD1 is a possible D gene (6 bases). The length of the CDR3 is 16 residues. V was clipped by 6 bases and J by 2 bases, with 20 bases between them. Germline CDR1 and CDR2: LGHNA and YSLEER. CDR3 sequence: CASRLLSFRDTYEQYF. The CDR3 DNA is TGCGCCAGCAGACTTCTAAGCTTCCGGGACACCTACGAGCAGTACTTC.

In its sample, this clonotype was seen many times. The chain couples TRBV25-1 to TRBJ1-2; no clear D. The CDR3 has 12 residues. CDR1 and CDR2 from the germline V gene are MGHDK and SYGVNS. The germline V and J ends were trimmed by 2 bases and 8 bases, with 9 bases remaining between them. The CDR3 DNA reads TGTGCCAGCAGTGAACCGGGGTACGGCTACACCTTC. This translates into CASSEPGYGYTF.

This clonotype has at least ten counts. V is TRBV5-1 and J is TRBJ2-7, with D perhaps TRBD1 or TRBD2 (5 bases each). The CDR3 length is 13 residues. Germline assignment: CDR1 SGHRS and CDR2 YFSETQ. V lost 4 bases and J 2 bases, leaving 10 bases between the germline ends. The CDR3 region is CASSPGTTYEQYF. CDR3 DNA sequence: TGCGCCAGCAGCCCCGGGACGACCTACGAGCAGTACTTC.

This clonotype was picked up many times. This chain joins TRBV3-1 and TRBJ1-1, with 10 bases fitting TRBD1. V shed 3 bases, J shed 6 bases, and the junction held 7 bases outside the gene matches. CDR3 size: 15 residues. The V gene's germline CDR1 is LGHDT and CDR2 YNNKEL (reference sequence). CDR3 sequence reads: CASSHLGQGGSEAFF. In DNA, the CDR3 is TGTGCCAGCAGCCATCTAGGACAGGGGGGTTCTGAAGCTTTCTTT.

J is TRBJ2-7 and V is TRBV20-1; 7 bases are a match to TRBD1. Trimming cost V 3 bases and J 7 bases; bases outside gene matches: 15. CDR1 is DFQATT, CDR2 SNEGSKA, per germline (reference sequence). The CDR3 totals 15 residues. CDR3 loop: CSARGTGTEPLEQYF. Here the CDR3 DNA reads TGCAGTGCTAGGGGAACCGGGACAGAGCCCTTGGAGCAGTACTTC.